A single sample is the source of the 11 T cell receptor beta chains below, sequenced in a study of cytotoxic CD8 clonotypes in ibrutinib-treated CLL. The repertoire was sequenced with immunoSEQ multiplex PCR; TCRdb's copy has only in-frame clones and lacks some. The repertoire includes approximately 70,000 clones, 80% of them detected once, and roughly 7.5% sits in the top ten. The sample consisted of PBMCs, taken at disease progression, from a patient treated with ibrutinib. These receptor sequences come from a human donor with chronic lymphocytic leukemia.

The chain recombines TRBV29-1 with TRBJ2-1, with 7 bases identical to TRBD2. CDR1 is SQVTM and CDR2 is ANQGSEA in the germline V gene. V was clipped by 4 bases and J by 4 bases; unmatched bases: 1. The CDR3 extends over 12 amino acids. CDR3: CSVGGRYNEQFF. The DNA of the CDR3 is TGCAGCGTTGGCGGGAGATACAATGAGCAGTTCTTC.

The chain is built from TRBV10-3 and TRBJ2-1; D might be TRBD1 (6 bases). This CDR3 comprises 15 residues. Germline values: CDR1 ENHRY, CDR2 SYGVKD. V was shortened by 3 bases and J by 3 bases, with 12 bases between the two germline ends. This chain's CDR3 is CAISDRDKGYNEQFF. As DNA, the CDR3 is TGTGCCATCAGTGACCGGGACAAGGGCTACAATGAGCAGTTCTTC.

The gene calls are TRBV18 and TRBJ2-5; no firm D call. Germline values: CDR1 KGHSH, CDR2 LQKENI. The V end was cut by 5 bases, the J end by 0 bases, with 1 base between. CDR3 size: 11 residues. CDR3 sequence (DNA): TGTGCCAGCTCAAACCAAGAGACCCAGTACTTC. Its protein product is CASSNQETQYF.

This clone was recorded once. DNA for the CDR3: TGCGCCAGCAGCTTGCCAGCGGAGGGTAAAAACATTCAGTACTTC. It encodes CASSLPAEGKNIQYF. The chain uses TRBV5-1 and TRBJ2-4, with a possible D match to TRBD2 (6 bases). The CDR3 extends over 15 amino acids. Per germline, CDR1 SGHRS and CDR2 YFSETQ. V was shortened by 1 base and J by 4 bases, with 12 bases between the two germline ends.

The table lists this clone with a count of one. The chain employs TRBV7-9 and TRBJ1-4; D uncertain. CDR3 length: 15 amino acids. V was pared by 5 bases and J by 0 bases, with 10 bases between. From germline, CDR1 is SEHNR and CDR2 FQNEAQ (reference sequence). CDR3 bases: TGTGCCAGCAGCGCGACGACGGCAACTAATGAAAAACTGTTTTTT. This codes for CASSATTATNEKLFF.

This rearrangement joins TRBV6-9 to TRBJ1-2; D uncertain. Trimming shortened V by 5 bases and J by 8 bases, and 9 bases separated the two germline ends. The CDR3 covers 11 residues. Germline loops: CDR1 MNHGY, CDR2 SVAAGI. As DNA, the CDR3 is TGTGCCAGCAGTGGGTTTCTAGGCTACACCTTC. This encodes CASSGFLGYTF.

V is TRBV4-2 and J is TRBJ2-1; D unclear. Trimming left V 3 bases short and J 9 bases short, with 12 bases between. The V gene's germline CDR1 is LGHNA and CDR2 YNFKEQ. This CDR3 region has 13 residues. The CDR3 DNA is TGTGCCAGCAGCCAGGGGTTTGACACTGAGCAGTTCTTC. It yields the protein CASSQGFDTEQFF.

This clone has just a few counts. The chain employs TRBV2 and TRBJ1-6, with no clear D. Looked up from germline, CDR1 is SNHLY and CDR2 is FYNNEI. V was trimmed by 6 bases and J by 6 bases, leaving 6 bases between them. The length of the CDR3 is 12 residues. The chain's CDR3 is CASRVSNSPLHF. The CDR3 DNA is TGTGCCAGCAGAGTCAGTAATTCACCCCTCCACTTT.

V and J are TRBV19 and TRBJ1-2; the D is unclear. The CDR3 sequence is 13 residues long. Trimming left V 1 base short and J 8 bases short, with 11 bases between. Germline CDR1 is LNHDA and CDR2 is SQIVND (reference sequence). CDR3 nucleotides: TGTGCCAGTAGTATAGGTCCGGTCGGGGGCTACACCTTC. Translating it yields CASSIGPVGGYTF.

This clone has more than one count but fewer than ten. The chain couples TRBV7-5 to TRBJ1-4. TRBV7-5 is a documented pseudogene. This CDR3 comprises 16 residues. This chain's CDR3 is CVRSCRDATTNEKLFF. CDR3 DNA sequence: TGTGTCAGAAGCTGCCGGGACGCAACAACTAATGAAAAACTGTTTTTT.

The count of this clone is one. The same CDR3 is also encoded by other DNA sequences in this sample. CDR3 nucleotides: TGTGCCAGTAGCATAGGGGTAAGGACTGAAGCTTTCTTT. Its protein is CASSIGVRTEAFF. The chain is built from TRBV7-8 and TRBJ1-1, with D perhaps TRBD1 (5 bases). The CDR3 runs to 13 residues. The germline V gene encodes CDR1 SGHVS and CDR2 FQNEAQ. V lost 9 bases and J lost 5, with 16 bases in between.